This note documents a single TCR beta chain sequence. The record originates from a study of blood T cell repertoires in COVID-19. About the study: Acute and convalescent COVID-19 samples came from the United States, Italy and Spain.

Clones were sequenced by immunoSEQ multiplex PCR, and TCRdb holds only the in-frame ones, with some missing. The sample gives 350,000 to 450,000 clones, 80% to 90% of which show up once; about 1.2% is in the top ten. Per germline, CDR1 MNHEY and CDR2 SMNVEV (reference sequence). V was cut by 3 bases and J by 3 bases, with 24 bases left in between. The CDR3 contains 18 residues. This clonotype was sampled from a man in his forties with acute or convalescent COVID-19. The material sequenced was peripheral blood. The chain carries TRBV27 and TRBJ2-7; D might be TRBD2 (6 bases). The CDR3 DNA sequence: TGTGCCAGCAGTTTTAGGAGGGAAACCCTCCATCGAATCTACGAGCAGTACTTC. Residues: CASSFRRETLHRIYEQYF.